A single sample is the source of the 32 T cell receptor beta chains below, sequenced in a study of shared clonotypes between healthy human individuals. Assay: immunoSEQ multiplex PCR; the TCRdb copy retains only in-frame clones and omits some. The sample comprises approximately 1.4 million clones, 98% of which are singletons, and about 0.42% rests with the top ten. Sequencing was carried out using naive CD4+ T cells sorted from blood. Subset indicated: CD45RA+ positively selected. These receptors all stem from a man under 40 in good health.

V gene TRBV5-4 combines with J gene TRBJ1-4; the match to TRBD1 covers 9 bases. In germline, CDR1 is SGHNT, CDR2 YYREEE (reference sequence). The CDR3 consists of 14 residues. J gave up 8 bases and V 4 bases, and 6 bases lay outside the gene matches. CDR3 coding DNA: TGTGCCAGCAGCCGGACAGGGGAGGCAGAAAAACTGTTTTTT. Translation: CASSRTGEAEKLFF.

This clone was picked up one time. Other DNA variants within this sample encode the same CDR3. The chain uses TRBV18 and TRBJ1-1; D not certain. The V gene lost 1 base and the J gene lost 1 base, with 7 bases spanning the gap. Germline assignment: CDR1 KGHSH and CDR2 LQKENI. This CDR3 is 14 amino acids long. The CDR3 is CASSPLEGNTEAFF. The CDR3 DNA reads TGTGCCAGCTCACCACTAGAGGGGAACACTGAAGCTTTCTTT.

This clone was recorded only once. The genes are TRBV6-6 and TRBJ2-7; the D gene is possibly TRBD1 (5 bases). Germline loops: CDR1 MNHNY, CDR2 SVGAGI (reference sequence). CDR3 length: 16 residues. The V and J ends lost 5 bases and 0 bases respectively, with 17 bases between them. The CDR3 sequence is CASSLPTVESSYEQYF. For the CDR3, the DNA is TGTGCCAGCAGTCTCCCGACAGTGGAGTCCTCCTACGAGCAGTACTTC.

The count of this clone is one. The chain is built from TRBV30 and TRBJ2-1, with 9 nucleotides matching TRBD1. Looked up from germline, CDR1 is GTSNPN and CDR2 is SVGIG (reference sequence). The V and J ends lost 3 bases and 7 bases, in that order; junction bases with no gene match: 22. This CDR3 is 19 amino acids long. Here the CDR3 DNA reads TGTGCCTGGAGAAGGATTTGGTACAGGGGGCGAGAGAGTGCGAATGAGCAGTTCTTC. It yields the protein CAWRRIWYRGRESANEQFF.

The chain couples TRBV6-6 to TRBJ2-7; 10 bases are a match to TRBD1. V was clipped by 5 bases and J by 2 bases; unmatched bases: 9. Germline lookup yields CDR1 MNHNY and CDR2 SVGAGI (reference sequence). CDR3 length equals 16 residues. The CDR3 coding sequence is TGTGCCAGCAGTGGGCTTCCGGGACAGGGGCCCTACGAGCAGTACTTC. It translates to CASSGLPGQGPYEQYF.

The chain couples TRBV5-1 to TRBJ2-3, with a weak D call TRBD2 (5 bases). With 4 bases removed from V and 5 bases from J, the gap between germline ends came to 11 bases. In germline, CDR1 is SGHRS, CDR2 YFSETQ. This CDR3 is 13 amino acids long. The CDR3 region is CASSLKAVDTQYF. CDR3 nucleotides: TGCGCCAGCAGCCTGAAAGCGGTAGATACGCAGTATTTT. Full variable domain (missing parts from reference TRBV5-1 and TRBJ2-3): KAGVTQTPRYLIKTRGQQVTLSCSPISGHRSVSWYQQTPGQGLQFLFEYFSETQRNKGNFPGRFSGRQFSNSRSEMNVSTLELGDSALYLCASSLKAVDTQYFGPGTRLTVL.

This CDR3 is CASSRPYEQYF. The CDR3 DNA reads TGTGCCAGCAGCCGTCCCTACGAGCAGTACTTC. This chain connects TRBV11-3 to TRBJ2-7; unclear D gene. The CDR3 spans 11 residues. Trimming cost V 5 bases and J 2 bases, with 4 bases left between them. Germline-derived CDR1 and CDR2 are SGHNT and YENEEA.

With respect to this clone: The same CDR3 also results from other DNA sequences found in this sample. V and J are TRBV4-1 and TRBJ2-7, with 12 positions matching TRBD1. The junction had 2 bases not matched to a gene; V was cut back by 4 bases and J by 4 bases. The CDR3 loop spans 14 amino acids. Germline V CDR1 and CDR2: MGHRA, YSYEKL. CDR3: CASSLGQGAYEQYF. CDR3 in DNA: TGCGCCAGCAGCCTGGGACAGGGGGCGTACGAGCAGTACTTC.

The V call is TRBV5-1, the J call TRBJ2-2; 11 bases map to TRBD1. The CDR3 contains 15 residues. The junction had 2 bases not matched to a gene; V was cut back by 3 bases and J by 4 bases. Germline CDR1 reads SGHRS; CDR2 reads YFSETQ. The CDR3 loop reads CASSWTGGGTGELFF. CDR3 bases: TGCGCCAGCAGCTGGACAGGGGGCGGCACCGGGGAGCTGTTTTTT. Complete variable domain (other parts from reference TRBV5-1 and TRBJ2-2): KAGVTQTPRYLIKTRGQQVTLSCSPISGHRSVSWYQQTPGQGLQFLFEYFSETQRNKGNFPGRFSGRQFSNSRSEMNVSTLELGDSALYLCASSWTGGGTGELFFGEGSRLTVL.

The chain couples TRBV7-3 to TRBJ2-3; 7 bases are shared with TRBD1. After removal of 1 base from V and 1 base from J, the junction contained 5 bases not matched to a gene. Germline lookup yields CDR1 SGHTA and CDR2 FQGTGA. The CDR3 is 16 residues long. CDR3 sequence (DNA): TGTGCCAGCAGCTTAAACCAAGACAGGGGCACAGATACGCAGTATTTT. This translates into CASSLNQDRGTDTQYF. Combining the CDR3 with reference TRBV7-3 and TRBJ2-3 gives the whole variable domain GAGVSQTPSNKVTEKGKYVELRCDPISGHTALYWYRQSLGQGPEFLIYFQGTGAADDSGLPNDRFFAVRPEGSVSTLKIQRTERGDSAVYLCASSLNQDRGTDTQYFGPGTRLTVL.

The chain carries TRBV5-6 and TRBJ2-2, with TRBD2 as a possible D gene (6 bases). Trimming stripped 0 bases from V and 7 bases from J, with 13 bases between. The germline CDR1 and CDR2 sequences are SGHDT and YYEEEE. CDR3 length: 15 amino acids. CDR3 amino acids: CASSLGFGGHGELFF. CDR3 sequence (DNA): TGTGCCAGCAGCTTGGGTTTCGGGGGTCACGGGGAGCTGTTTTTT.

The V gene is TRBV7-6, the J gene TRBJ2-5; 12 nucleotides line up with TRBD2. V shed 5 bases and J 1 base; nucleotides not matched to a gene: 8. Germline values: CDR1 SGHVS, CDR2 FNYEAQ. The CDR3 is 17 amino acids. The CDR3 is CASSKLAGGAIQETQYF. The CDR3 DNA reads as TGTGCCAGCAGCAAGCTAGCGGGGGGGGCTATCCAAGAGACCCAGTACTTC.

CDR3 nucleotide sequence: TGTGCCAGCAGTTTACACTTCGGGACAGGGGTATCTGGGGCCAACGTCCTGACTTTC. Translated: CASSLHFGTGVSGANVLTF. This chain connects TRBV5-5 to TRBJ2-6; 10 positions agree with TRBD1. The CDR3 is made up of 19 amino acids. Germline V gives CDR1 SGHKS, CDR2 YYEKEE (reference sequence). With 5 bases clipped from V and 1 base from J, the junction kept 12 bases outside the gene matches.

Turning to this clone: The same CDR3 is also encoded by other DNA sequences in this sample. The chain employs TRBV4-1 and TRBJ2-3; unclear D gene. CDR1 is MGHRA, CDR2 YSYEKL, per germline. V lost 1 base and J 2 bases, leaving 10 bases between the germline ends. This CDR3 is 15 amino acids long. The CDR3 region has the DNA TGCGCCAGCAGCCAAGTGGGCCTTACCACAGATACGCAGTATTTT. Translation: CASSQVGLTTDTQYF.

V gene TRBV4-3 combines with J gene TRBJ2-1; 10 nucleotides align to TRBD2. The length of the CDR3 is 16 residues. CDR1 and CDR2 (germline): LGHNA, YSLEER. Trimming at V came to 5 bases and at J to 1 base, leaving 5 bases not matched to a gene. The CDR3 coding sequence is TGCGCCAGCAGCAGCCTAGCGGGAGTATCCTACAATGAGCAGTTCTTC. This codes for CASSSLAGVSYNEQFF.

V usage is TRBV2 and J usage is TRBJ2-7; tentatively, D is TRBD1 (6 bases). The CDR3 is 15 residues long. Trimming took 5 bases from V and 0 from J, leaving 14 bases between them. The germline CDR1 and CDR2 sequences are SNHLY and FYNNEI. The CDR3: CASSTPYRDSYEQYF. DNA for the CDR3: TGTGCCAGCAGTACGCCGTACAGGGACTCCTACGAGCAGTACTTC. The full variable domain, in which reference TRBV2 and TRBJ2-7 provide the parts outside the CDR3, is EPEVTQTPSHQVTQMGQEVILRCVPISNHLYFYWYRQILGQKVEFLVSFYNNEISEKSEIFDDQFSVERPDGSNFTLKIRSTKLEDSAMYFCASSTPYRDSYEQYFGPGTRLTVT.

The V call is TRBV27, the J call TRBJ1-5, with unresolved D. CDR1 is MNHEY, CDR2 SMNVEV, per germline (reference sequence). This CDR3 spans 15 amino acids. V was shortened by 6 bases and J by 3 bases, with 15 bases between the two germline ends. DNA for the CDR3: TGTGCCAGCAGGGGAATGGACGGAGTCAATCAGCCCCAGCATTTT. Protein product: CASRGMDGVNQPQHF.

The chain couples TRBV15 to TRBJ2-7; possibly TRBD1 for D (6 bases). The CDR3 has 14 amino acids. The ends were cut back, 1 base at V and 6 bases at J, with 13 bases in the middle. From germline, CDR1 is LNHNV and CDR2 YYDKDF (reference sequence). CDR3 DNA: TGTGCCACCAGCAGAGGCTCACGACAGGTCGAGCAGTACTTC. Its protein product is CATSRGSRQVEQYF.

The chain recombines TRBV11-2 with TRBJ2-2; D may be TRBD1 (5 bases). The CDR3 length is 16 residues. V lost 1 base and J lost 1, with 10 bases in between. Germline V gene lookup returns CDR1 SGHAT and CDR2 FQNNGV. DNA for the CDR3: TGTGCCAGCAGCTTAGGACAGCGCCTGAACACCGGGGAGCTGTTTTTT. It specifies CASSLGQRLNTGELFF.

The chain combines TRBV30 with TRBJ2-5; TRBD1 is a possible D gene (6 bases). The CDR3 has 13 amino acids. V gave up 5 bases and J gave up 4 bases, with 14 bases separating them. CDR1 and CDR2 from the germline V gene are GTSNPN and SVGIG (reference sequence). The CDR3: CAWRQAIRETQYF. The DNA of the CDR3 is TGTGCCTGGCGACAGGCTATCCGAGAGACCCAGTACTTC.

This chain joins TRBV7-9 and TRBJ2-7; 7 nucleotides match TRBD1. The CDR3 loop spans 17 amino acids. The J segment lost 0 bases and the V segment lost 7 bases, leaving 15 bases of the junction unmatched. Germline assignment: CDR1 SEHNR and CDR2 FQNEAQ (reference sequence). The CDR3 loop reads CASNFIGIRDSSYEQYF. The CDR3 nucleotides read TGTGCCAGCAACTTTATTGGGATCCGGGACAGCTCCTACGAGCAGTACTTC.

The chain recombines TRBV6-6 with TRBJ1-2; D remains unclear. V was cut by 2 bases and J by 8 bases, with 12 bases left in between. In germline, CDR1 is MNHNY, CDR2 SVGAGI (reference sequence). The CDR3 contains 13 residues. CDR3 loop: CASSYRITGGYTF. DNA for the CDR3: TGTGCCAGCAGTTACAGGATAACGGGAGGCTACACCTTC.

CDR3 nucleotide sequence: TGTGCCAGCAGCCCACGACTAGCGGGAGGTAGGACAGATACGCAGTATTTT. It specifies CASSPRLAGGRTDTQYF. This chain connects TRBV7-9 to TRBJ2-3, with TRBD2 identical over 13 bases. Per germline, CDR1 SEHNR and CDR2 FQNEAQ (reference sequence). The CDR3 covers 17 residues. V lost 5 bases and J lost 3; bases outside the gene matches: 8.

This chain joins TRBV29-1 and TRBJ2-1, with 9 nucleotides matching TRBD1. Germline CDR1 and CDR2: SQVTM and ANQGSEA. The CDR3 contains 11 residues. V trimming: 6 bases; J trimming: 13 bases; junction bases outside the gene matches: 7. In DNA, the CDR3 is TGCAGCGTGGACGCGGACAGGGGACAGTTCTTC. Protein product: CSVDADRGQFF.

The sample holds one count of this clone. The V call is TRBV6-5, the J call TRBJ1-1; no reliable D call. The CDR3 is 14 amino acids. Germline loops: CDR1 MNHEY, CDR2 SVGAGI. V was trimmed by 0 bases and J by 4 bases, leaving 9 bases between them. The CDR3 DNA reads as TGTGCCAGCAGTTACTCGTCAGCTGGCACTGAAGCTTTCTTT. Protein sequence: CASSYSSAGTEAFF.

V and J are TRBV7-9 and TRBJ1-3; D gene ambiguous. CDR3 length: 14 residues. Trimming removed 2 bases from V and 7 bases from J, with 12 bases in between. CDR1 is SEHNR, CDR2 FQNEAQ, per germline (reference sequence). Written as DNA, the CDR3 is TGTGCCAGCAGCTTAATTCCGGTCCGGAACACCATATATTTT. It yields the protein CASSLIPVRNTIYF.

CDR3 region: CASSYGPSGANVLTF. The CDR3 DNA reads TGTGCCAGCAGTTACGGACCTTCTGGGGCCAACGTCCTGACTTTC. The rearrangement uses TRBV6-5 and TRBJ2-6; D is uncertain. Trimming removed 2 bases from V and 1 base from J, with 6 bases in between. The CDR3 has 15 residues. CDR1 MNHEY and CDR2 SVGAGI come from the germline V gene.

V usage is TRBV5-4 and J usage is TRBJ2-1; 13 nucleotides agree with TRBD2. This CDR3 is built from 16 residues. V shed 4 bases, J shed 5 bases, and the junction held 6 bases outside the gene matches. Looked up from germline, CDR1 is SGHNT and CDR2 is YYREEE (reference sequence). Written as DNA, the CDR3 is TGTGCCAGCAGCAGAGGGACTAGCGGGACCAACAATGAGCAGTTCTTC. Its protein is CASSRGTSGTNNEQFF. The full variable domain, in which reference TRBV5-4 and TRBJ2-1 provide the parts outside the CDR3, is ETGVTQSPTHLIKTRGQQVTLRCSSQSGHNTVSWYQQALGQGPQFIFQYYREEENGRGNFPPRFSGLQFPNYSSELNVNALELDDSALYLCASSRGTSGTNNEQFFGPGTRLTVL.

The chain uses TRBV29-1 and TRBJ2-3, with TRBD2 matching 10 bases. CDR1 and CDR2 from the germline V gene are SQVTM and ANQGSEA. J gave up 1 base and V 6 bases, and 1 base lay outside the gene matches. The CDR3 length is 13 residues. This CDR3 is CSVGTSGTDTQYF. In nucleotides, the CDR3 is TGCAGCGTCGGGACTAGCGGCACAGATACGCAGTATTTT.

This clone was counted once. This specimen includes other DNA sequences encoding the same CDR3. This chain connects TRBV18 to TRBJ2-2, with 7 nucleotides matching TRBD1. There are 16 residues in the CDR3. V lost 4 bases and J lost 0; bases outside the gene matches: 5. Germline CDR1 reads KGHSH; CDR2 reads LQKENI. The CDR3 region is CASSRTGTANTGELFF. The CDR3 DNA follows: TGTGCCAGCTCACGAACCGGGACAGCGAACACCGGGGAGCTGTTTTTT.

The DNA of the CDR3 is TGTGCCATCAGTGAGCCCTACCGGGACAGGGGGCGCTACGAGCAGTACTTC. As protein: CAISEPYRDRGRYEQYF. The chain uses TRBV10-3 and TRBJ2-7; 12 bases agree with TRBD1. Per the germline V gene, CDR1 is ENHRY and CDR2 is SYGVKD. The CDR3 extends over 17 amino acids. The V segment lost 2 bases and the J segment 3 bases; nucleotides outside the gene matches: 8.

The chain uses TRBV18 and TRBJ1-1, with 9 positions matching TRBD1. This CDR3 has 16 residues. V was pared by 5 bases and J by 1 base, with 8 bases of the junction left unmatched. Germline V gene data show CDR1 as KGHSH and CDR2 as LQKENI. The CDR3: CASSLSTGGTNTEAFF. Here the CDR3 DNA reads TGTGCCAGCTCATTGTCAACAGGGGGCACGAACACTGAAGCTTTCTTT.